The 6 T cell receptor beta chains reported below all come from one sample, sequenced in a study of blood T cell repertoires in COVID-19. Data came from immunoSEQ multiplex PCR; TCRdb stores just in-frame clones and leaves some out. The repertoire consists of around 390,000 clones, with approximately 87% occurring once and the leading ten covering 10%. Sequencing was carried out using PBMCs or T cells enriched from blood (not recorded which). Receptor source: a woman aged 45 to 65 who had recovered from COVID-19.

The chain is built from TRBV11-2 and TRBJ1-4; D gene uncertain. Germline V gene lookup returns CDR1 SGHAT and CDR2 FQNNGV. The V end was cut by 5 bases, the J end by 0 bases, with 16 bases between. This CDR3 contains 17 residues. DNA for the CDR3: TGTGCCAGCAGCCGAATCGCTTGGAGGGCAACTAATGAAAAACTGTTTTTT. Its protein is CASSRIAWRATNEKLFF.

J is TRBJ2-4 and V is TRBV30; 8 bases match TRBD1. The germline V gene has CDR1 GTSNPN and CDR2 SVGIG (reference sequence). CDR3 length: 12 amino acids. J was trimmed by 6 bases and V by 7 bases; bases with no gene match: 5. The CDR3 protein is CAFGQGTNIQYF. As DNA, the CDR3 is TGTGCCTTCGGACAGGGAACAAACATTCAGTACTTC.

The rearrangement links TRBV2 to TRBJ1-2; TRBD1 aligns across 10 bases. The V segment lost 5 bases and the J segment 6 bases; nucleotides outside the gene matches: 9. The CDR3 runs 15 residues. Germline CDR1 reads SNHLY; CDR2 reads FYNNEI. The DNA for the CDR3 is TGTGCCAGCAGTAACACGCGACAGGGGGCGAATGGCTACACCTTC. Amino acid sequence: CASSNTRQGANGYTF.

CDR3 loop: CASSGLAGGQNEQFF. The CDR3 DNA is TGTGCCAGCTCGGGACTAGCGGGGGGGCAGAATGAGCAGTTCTTC. This rearrangement joins TRBV7-3 to TRBJ2-1; TRBD2 matches at 16 bases. The CDR3 has 15 residues. Germline lookup yields CDR1 SGHTA and CDR2 FQGTGA. V dropped 8 bases and J dropped 7; count of bases not matched to a gene: 5.

This chain connects TRBV19 to TRBJ1-1, with D possibly TRBD1 on 6 matching bases. The germline CDR1 and CDR2 sequences are LNHDA and SQIVND (reference sequence). The CDR3 extends over 13 amino acids. The germline V and J ends were trimmed by 10 bases and 1 base, with 13 bases remaining between them. The CDR3 region is CATVTGRNTEAFF. DNA for the CDR3: TGTGCCACCGTGACAGGAAGGAACACTGAAGCTTTCTTT.

The chain is built from TRBV19 and TRBJ1-5; TRBD1 might be the D (6 bases). Trimming left V 4 bases short and J 5 bases short, with 18 bases between. This CDR3 region has 16 residues. Germline CDR1 reads LNHDA; CDR2 reads SQIVND (reference sequence). CDR3 protein: CASSRQAQGRHQPQHF. CDR3 DNA sequence: TGTGCCAGTAGTAGGCAGGCACAGGGTCGTCATCAGCCCCAGCATTTT.